The 3 T cell receptor beta chains below come from one sample, sequenced in a study of regulatory T cells in long-lasting Graves disease. The authors built TCR beta libraries using iRepertoire HTBI primers and Arm-PCR of CDR3 regions. Each CDR3 protein is one row after TCRdb ran MiXCR on the multiplex PCR reads. The data show about 540,000 distinct CDR3 sequences, with roughly 12% seen just once and roughly a tenth held by the top ten. The time point denotes: newly diagnosed GD, antithyroid drugs for less than 3 months. The TCR library was made from RNA extracted from PBMCs. This sample was also put to use in a study of T cells in Graves' hyperthyroidism and ophthalmopathy.

Specimen: peripheral blood mononuclear cells (PBMCs), collected at new diagnosis, from a patient treated with antithyroid drugs. All receptors come from a man aged 25 to 40 with Graves disease.

On this clonotype: Being one base from a much bigger clone, this may be a read error. V is TRBV2 and J is TRBJ2-5; no clear D. Per germline, CDR1 SNHLY and CDR2 FYNNEI. Trimming removed 8 bases from V and 5 bases from J, with 12 bases in between. The length of the CDR3 is 12 residues. The CDR3 DNA follows: TGTGCCAGCGTCTTTGGAGCGGAGACCCAGTACTTC. As protein: CASVFGAETQYF.

Many counts were recorded for this clonotype. V is TRBV10-3 and J is TRBJ2-7; D possibly matches TRBD1 or TRBD2 (5 bases each). V lost 3 bases and J 7 bases, leaving 16 bases between the germline ends. This CDR3 has 14 amino acids. Germline V gene lookup returns CDR1 ENHRY and CDR2 SYGVKD. The CDR3 loop is CAISDDAGTGEQYF. DNA of the CDR3: TGTGCCATCAGTGACGACGCTGGGACGGGGGAGCAGTACTTC.

This clonotype was counted at least ten times. V usage is TRBV3-1 and J usage is TRBJ2-1; no firm D call. This CDR3 contains 11 residues. The germline V gene has CDR1 LGHDT and CDR2 YNNKEL (reference sequence). V gave up 5 bases and J gave up 8 bases, with 7 bases separating them. The CDR3: CASSSRHEQFF. CDR3 nucleotide sequence: TGTGCCAGCAGCTCCCGCCATGAGCAGTTCTTC.